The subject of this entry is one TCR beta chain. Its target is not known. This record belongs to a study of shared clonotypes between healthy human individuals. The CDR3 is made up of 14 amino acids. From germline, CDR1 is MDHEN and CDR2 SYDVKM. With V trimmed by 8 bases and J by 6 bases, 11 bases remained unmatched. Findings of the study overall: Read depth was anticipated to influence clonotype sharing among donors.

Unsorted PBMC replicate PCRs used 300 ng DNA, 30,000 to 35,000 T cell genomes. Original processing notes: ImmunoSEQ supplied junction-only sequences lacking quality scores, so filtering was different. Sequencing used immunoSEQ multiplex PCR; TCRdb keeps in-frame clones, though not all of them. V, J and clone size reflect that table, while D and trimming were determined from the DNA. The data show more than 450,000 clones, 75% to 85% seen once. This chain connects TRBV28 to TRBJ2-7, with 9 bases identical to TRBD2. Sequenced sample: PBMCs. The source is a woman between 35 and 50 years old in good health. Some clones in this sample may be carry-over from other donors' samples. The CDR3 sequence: CASGLAGVSGEQYF. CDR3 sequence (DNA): TGTGCCAGCGGATTAGCGGGAGTATCTGGCGAGCAGTACTTC.